The 16 T cell receptor beta chains in this list originate from one sample, sequenced in a study of blood T cell repertoires in COVID-19 (TCRdb year 2020). The library was obtained by the immunoSEQ multiplex PCR assay. Entries here come from immuneACCESS through TCRdb and include only in-frame sequences with V and J called. Some clones fail to appear in such tables; in the studies checked, an unresolved V gene covers under half of the shortfall, and the cause of the remainder is unknown. The sample profile shows about 270,000 clones; 75% to 90% of them were found once. Jointly, the top ten make up approximately 14% of the sample. The sample comprised peripheral blood. The receptors derive from an older woman with COVID-19, enrolled during active disease.

On this clone itself: One end of the junction fails to match germline, which may point to a read error. The chain is built from TRBV20-1 and TRBJ1-1; TRBD1 might be the D (6 bases). The CDR3 has 10 residues. The germline CDR1 and CDR2 sequences are DFQATT and SNEGSKA (reference sequence). CDR3 sequence (DNA): TGCAGTGCTGGAGACAGGACAGCCCTTTTT. Its protein is CSAGDRTALF.

The rearrangement uses TRBV7-2 and TRBJ2-7; the match to TRBD2 covers 8 bases. V was clipped by 5 bases and J by 4 bases; unmatched bases: 4. Germline V lookup: CDR1 SGHTA, CDR2 FQGNSA. This CDR3 has 13 amino acids. CDR3 in amino acids: CASSRQRGYEQYF. Here the CDR3 DNA reads TGTGCCAGCAGCAGACAGCGGGGGTACGAGCAGTACTTC.

V gene TRBV5-8 combines with J gene TRBJ1-5; weak D call: TRBD1 (5 bases). Trimming left V 0 bases short and J 2 bases short, with 9 bases between. There are 15 residues in the CDR3. CDR1 is SGHTS, CDR2 YDEGEE, per germline. The CDR3 nucleotides are TGTGCCAGCAGCTTGGGGGGCGCGGGCAATCAGCCCCAGCATTTT. This codes for CASSLGGAGNQPQHF.

The V gene is TRBV5-8, the J gene TRBJ2-3, with 8 bases aligning to TRBD1. The CDR3 is 15 amino acids. The V gene end was trimmed by 0 bases and the J gene end by 4 bases; junction bases not matched to a gene: 4. CDR1 and CDR2 from the germline V gene are SGHTS and YDEGEE. The CDR3 coding sequence is TGTGCCAGCAGCTTGGGGACAGGGTCCCCAGATACGCAGTATTTT. Translating gives CASSLGTGSPDTQYF. The full variable domain, its missing parts supplied by reference TRBV5-8 and TRBJ2-3, is EAGVTQSPTHLIKTRGQQATLRCSPISGHTSVYWYQQALGLGLQFLLWYDEGEERNRGNFPPRFSGRQFPNYSSELNVNALELEDSALYLCASSLGTGSPDTQYFGPGTRLTVL.

This chain uses TRBV19 with TRBJ1-1; 8 bases are a match to TRBD1. V lost 5 bases and J lost 5; bases outside the gene matches: 4. The CDR3 sequence is 13 residues long. CDR1 and CDR2 from the germline V gene are LNHDA and SQIVND (reference sequence). CDR3 sequence (DNA): TGTGCCAGTAGTCGACAGGGGCAAACTGAAGCTTTCTTT. Protein product: CASSRQGQTEAFF.

The sample holds one count of this clone. The chain has TRBV5-1 and TRBJ2-2; the match to TRBD2 covers 9 bases. Germline values: CDR1 SGHRS, CDR2 YFSETQ. The CDR3 covers 16 residues. The J segment lost 2 bases and the V segment lost 3 bases, leaving 5 bases of the junction unmatched. The CDR3 bases are TGCGCCAGCAGCTCAGAGCGGGGGGCTAACACCGGGGAGCTGTTTTTT. Residues: CASSSERGANTGELFF.

This sequence joins TRBV9 and TRBJ2-2; D possibly corresponds to TRBD1 (6 bases). Trimming cost V 4 bases and J 0 bases, with 16 bases left between them. Germline CDR1 and CDR2: SGDLS and YYNGEE. The length of the CDR3 is 17 residues. DNA for the CDR3: TGTGCCAGCAGCACGTCCTCGACAGGAACGAACACCGGGGAGCTGTTTTTT. Translating it yields CASSTSSTGTNTGELFF.

The chain employs TRBV19 and TRBJ2-1, with 8 nucleotides matching TRBD2. Unmatched junction bases numbered 14, after V lost 3 bases and J lost 7 bases. CDR1 is LNHDA, CDR2 SQIVND, per germline (reference sequence). The CDR3 spans 17 residues. The CDR3 nucleotides are TGTGCCAGTAGTATTCCGGCCGGGGGGGCTGGAAGAAATGAGCAGTTCTTC. Its translation: CASSIPAGGAGRNEQFF.

The chain recombines TRBV7-6 with TRBJ2-6, with 9 bases identical to TRBD1. Germline-derived CDR1 and CDR2 are SGHVS and FNYEAQ. The V and J ends lost 5 bases and 6 bases, in that order; junction bases with no gene match: 11. The CDR3 is 17 amino acids. CDR3 sequence reads: CASSIETGTGKANVLTF. CDR3 nucleotide sequence: TGTGCCAGCAGCATAGAGACCGGGACAGGGAAGGCCAACGTCCTGACTTTC.

This clone has a single count. The chain joins TRBV7-9 to TRBJ2-7; possible D gene TRBD2, 5 bases. The V end lost 2 bases, the J end lost 6 bases, and 8 bases lay between the germline ends. The CDR3 covers 12 residues. CDR1 is SEHNR, CDR2 FQNEAQ, per germline (reference sequence). In DNA, the CDR3 is TGTGCCAGCAGCTTAAGAGAGGGCGAGCAGTACTTC. Translated, it gives CASSLREGEQYF.

J is TRBJ2-7 and V is TRBV5-6; 7 nucleotides align to TRBD1. The ends lost 5 bases at V and 3 bases at J; junction bases unmatched: 8. The CDR3 runs to 14 residues. The germline CDR1 and CDR2 sequences are SGHDT and YYEEEE. The CDR3 region has the DNA TGTGCCAGCAGTCCCGAGACAGGGAGCTACGAGCAGTACTTC. Its protein is CASSPETGSYEQYF.

The chain has TRBV2 and TRBJ2-7, with TRBD1 matching 10 bases. The CDR3 runs to 14 residues. Germline assignment: CDR1 SNHLY and CDR2 FYNNEI. V shed 8 bases, J shed 1 base, and the junction held 5 bases outside the gene matches. For the CDR3, the DNA is TGTGCCAGCGGCCGGGACAGGGGTTCCTACGAGCAGTACTTC. The encoded protein is CASGRDRGSYEQYF. Full variable domain (outside the CDR3, taken from reference TRBV2 and TRBJ2-7): EPEVTQTPSHQVTQMGQEVILRCVPISNHLYFYWYRQILGQKVEFLVSFYNNEISEKSEIFDDQFSVERPDGSNFTLKIRSTKLEDSAMYFCASGRDRGSYEQYFGPGTRLTVT.

The V gene is TRBV6-5, the J gene TRBJ1-1; weak D call: TRBD1 (6 bases). With 5 bases removed from V and 9 bases from J, the gap between germline ends came to 13 bases. Germline V gives CDR1 MNHEY, CDR2 SVGAGI. CDR3 size: 12 residues. This CDR3 is CASSKIRDKAFF. The CDR3 bases are TGTGCCAGCAGTAAAATCCGGGACAAAGCTTTCTTT.

The genes are TRBV7-2 and TRBJ2-3; TRBD1 aligns across 9 bases. Germline values: CDR1 SGHTA, CDR2 FQGNSA. V lost 4 bases and J lost 2; bases outside the gene matches: 4. The CDR3 has 15 residues. Here the CDR3 reads CASSWGQGYTDTQYF. The CDR3 coding sequence is TGTGCCAGCAGCTGGGGACAGGGATACACAGATACGCAGTATTTT.

V usage is TRBV4-1 and J usage is TRBJ2-4; 12 bases are shared with TRBD2. This CDR3 region has 16 residues. V dropped 4 bases and J dropped 4; count of bases not matched to a gene: 5. Per germline, CDR1 MGHRA and CDR2 YSYEKL. CDR3 sequence reads: CASSPGLAGAKNIQYF. In DNA form, the CDR3 reads TGCGCCAGCAGCCCGGGACTAGCGGGCGCAAAAAACATTCAGTACTTC.

This chain joins TRBV27 and TRBJ2-2, with 7 bases aligning to TRBD1. The CDR3 has 17 amino acids. Trimming took 6 bases from V and 4 from J; bases not matched to a gene: 14. Germline CDR1 and CDR2: MNHEY and SMNVEV (reference sequence). This chain's CDR3 is CASSRRATGAGTGELFF. CDR3 DNA: TGTGCCAGCAGCCGCCGGGCCACAGGGGCCGGCACCGGGGAGCTGTTTTTT.